The rows below give T cell receptor beta chains drawn from one sample of a study of T cell responses to AZD1222 COVID-19 vaccine. Clones were sequenced by immunoSEQ multiplex PCR, and TCRdb holds only the in-frame ones, with some missing. The profile shows approximately 89,000 clones, about 90% of them singletons. Source: peripheral blood, taken on day 0 of AZD1222 vaccination. All receptors come from an adult in good health. Each CDR3 is given with its conserved first and last residue. The D gene is left open where the match is weak.

>NA|TRBV28
CASSSPGSWYGYTF
>TRBD2|TRBV19
CASSTGLAGPTYNEQFF
>NA|TRBV12-3/TRBV12-4
CASRGQNNSPLHF
>NA|TRBV27
CASSLYQGGGRGYEQYF
>NA|TRBV4-1
CASSITGGEQYF
>NA|TRBV2
CASTSGRASLTDTQYF
>NA|TRBV7-2
CASSWGRNTEAFF
>NA|TRBV28
CASSYSYEQYF
>TRBD1|TRBV6-1
CASSEDTGASDQPQHF
>TRBD1|TRBV7-9
CASSLGQSNTEAFF
>NA|TRBV30
CAWEQRSTGELFF
>TRBD2|TRBV6-5
CASSQGLAGNNEQFF
>NA|TRBV2
CASTVGSYEQYF
>TRBD1|TRBV28
CASSSGQGFYEQYF
>NA|TRBV11-2
CASSLDRGIVNEQFF
>NA|TRBV28
CASSFTTSRWNSPLHF
>NA|TRBV2
CASKQGLWVTDTQYF
>TRBD1|TRBV18
CASLPTGAVQETQYF